A single TCR beta chain is shown here with its context. These data come from a study of blood T cell repertoires in COVID-19. Turning to the study itself: The United States, Italy and Spain provided the acute and convalescent COVID-19 samples.

The V gene's germline CDR1 is KGHSH and CDR2 LQKENI. The germline V and J ends were trimmed by 2 bases and 1 base, with 12 bases remaining between them. The CDR3 runs 15 residues. Cohort allocation depended upon clinical history that participants reported. TCRdb's table, derived via immunoSEQ multiplex PCR, lists solely in-frame clones and lacks some. The table shows about 210,000 clones, with roughly 91% occurring only once. The V and J genes are TRBV18 and TRBJ2-7; D is undetermined. Material: PBMCs or T cells enriched from blood (not recorded which). This sequence originates from a man aged 25-45 years in a cohort exposed to, infected with or recovered from COVID-19 (not recorded which). Here the CDR3 DNA reads TGTGCCAGCTCACCAATGCCAGCAGGTTCCTACGAGCAGTACTTC. Protein: CASSPMPAGSYEQYF.